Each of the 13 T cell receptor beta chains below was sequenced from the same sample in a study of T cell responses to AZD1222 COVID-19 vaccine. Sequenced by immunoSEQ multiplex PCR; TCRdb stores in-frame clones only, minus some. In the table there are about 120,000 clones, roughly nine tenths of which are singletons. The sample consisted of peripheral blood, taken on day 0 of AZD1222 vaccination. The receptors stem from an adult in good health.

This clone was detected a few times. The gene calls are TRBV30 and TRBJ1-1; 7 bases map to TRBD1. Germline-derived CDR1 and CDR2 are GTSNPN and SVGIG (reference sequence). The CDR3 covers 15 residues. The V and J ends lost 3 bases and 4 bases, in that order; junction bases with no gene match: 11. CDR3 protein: CAWSDYRGGSTEAFF. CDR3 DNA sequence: TGTGCCTGGAGCGACTACAGGGGTGGGAGCACTGAAGCTTTCTTT.

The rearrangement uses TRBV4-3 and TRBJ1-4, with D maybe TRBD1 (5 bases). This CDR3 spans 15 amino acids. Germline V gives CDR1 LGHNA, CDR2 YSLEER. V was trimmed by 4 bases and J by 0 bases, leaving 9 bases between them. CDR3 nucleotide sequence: TGCGCCAGCAGCCGGGGGACCTCAACTAATGAAAAACTGTTTTTT. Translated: CASSRGTSTNEKLFF.

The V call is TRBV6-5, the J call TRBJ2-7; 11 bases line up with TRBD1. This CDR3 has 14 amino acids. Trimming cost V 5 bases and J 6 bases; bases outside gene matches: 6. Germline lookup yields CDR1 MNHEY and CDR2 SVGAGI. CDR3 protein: CASSPGTGGLEQYF. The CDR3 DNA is TGTGCCAGCAGTCCCGGGACAGGGGGTCTCGAGCAGTACTTC.

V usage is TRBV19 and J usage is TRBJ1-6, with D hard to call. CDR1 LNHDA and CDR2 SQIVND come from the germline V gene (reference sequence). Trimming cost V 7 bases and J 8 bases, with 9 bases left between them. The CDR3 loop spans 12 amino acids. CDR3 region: CASTTADSPLHF. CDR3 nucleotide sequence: TGTGCCAGTACCACCGCGGATTCACCCCTCCACTTT.

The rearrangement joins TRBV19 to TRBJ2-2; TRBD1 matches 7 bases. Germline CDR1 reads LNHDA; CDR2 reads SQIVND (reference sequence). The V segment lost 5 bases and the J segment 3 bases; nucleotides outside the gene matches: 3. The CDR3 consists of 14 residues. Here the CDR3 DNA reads TGTGCCAGTAGTTTGGGACAGTACACCGGGGAGCTGTTTTTT. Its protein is CASSLGQYTGELFF.

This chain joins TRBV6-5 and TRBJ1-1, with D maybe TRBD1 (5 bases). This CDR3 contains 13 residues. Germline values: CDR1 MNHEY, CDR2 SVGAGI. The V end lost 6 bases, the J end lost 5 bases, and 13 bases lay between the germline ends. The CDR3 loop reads CASSGAFGTEAFF. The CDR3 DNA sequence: TGTGCCAGCAGCGGGGCCTTCGGGACTGAAGCTTTCTTT.

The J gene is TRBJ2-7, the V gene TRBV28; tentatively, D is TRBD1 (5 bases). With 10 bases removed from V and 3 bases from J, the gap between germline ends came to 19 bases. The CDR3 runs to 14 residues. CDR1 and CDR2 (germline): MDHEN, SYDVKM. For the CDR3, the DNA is TGTGCCACCACGACAGTTCTTTCCCTCTACGAGCAGTACTTC. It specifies CATTTVLSLYEQYF.

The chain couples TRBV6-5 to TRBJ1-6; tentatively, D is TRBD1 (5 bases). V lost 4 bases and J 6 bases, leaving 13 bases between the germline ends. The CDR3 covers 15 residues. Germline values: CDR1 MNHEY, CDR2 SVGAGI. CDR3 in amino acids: CASSSGYGANSPLHF. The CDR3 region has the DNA TGTGCCAGCAGTTCCGGATACGGGGCTAATTCACCCCTCCACTTT.

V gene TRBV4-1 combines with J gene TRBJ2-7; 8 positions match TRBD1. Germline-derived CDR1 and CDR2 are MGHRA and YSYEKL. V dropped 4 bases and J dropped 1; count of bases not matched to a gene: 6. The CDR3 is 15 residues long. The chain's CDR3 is CASSPGQVGSYEQYF. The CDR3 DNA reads TGCGCCAGCAGCCCGGGACAGGTGGGTTCCTACGAGCAGTACTTC.

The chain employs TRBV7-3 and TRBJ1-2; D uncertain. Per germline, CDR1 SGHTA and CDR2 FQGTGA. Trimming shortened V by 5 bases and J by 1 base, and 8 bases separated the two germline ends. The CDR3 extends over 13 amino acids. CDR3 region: CASSPAGNYGYTF. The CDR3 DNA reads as TGTGCCAGCAGCCCTGCTGGTAACTATGGCTACACCTTC.

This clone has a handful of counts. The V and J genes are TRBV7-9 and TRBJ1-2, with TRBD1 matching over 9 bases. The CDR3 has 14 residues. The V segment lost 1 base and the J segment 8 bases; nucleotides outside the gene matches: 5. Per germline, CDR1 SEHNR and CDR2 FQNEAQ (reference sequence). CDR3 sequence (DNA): TGTGCCAGCAGCTTAGGGACAGGGGCGAAGGGCTACACCTTC. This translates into CASSLGTGAKGYTF.

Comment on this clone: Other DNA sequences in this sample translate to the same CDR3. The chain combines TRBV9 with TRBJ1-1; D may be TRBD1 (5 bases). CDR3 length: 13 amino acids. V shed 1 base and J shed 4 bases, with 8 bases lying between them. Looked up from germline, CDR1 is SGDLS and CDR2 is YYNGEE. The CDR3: CASSVLGGTEAFF. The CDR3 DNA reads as TGTGCCAGCAGCGTACTGGGGGGCACTGAAGCTTTCTTT.

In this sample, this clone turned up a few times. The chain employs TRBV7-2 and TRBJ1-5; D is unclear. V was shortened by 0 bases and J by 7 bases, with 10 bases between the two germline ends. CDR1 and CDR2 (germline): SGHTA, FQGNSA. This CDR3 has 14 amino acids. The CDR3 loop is CASSLALVSQPQHF. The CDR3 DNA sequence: TGTGCCAGCAGCTTAGCACTAGTGAGCCAGCCCCAGCATTTT.